A selection of T cell receptor beta chains follows, all from one sample in a study of cytomegalovirus exposure and HLA in healthy donors. Sequenced by immunoSEQ multiplex PCR; TCRdb stores in-frame clones only, minus some. The sample has about 150,000 clones; over 65% are singletons. Sequencing input: PBMCs. All receptors come from a man between 25 and 39 years old in good health and CMV-seronegative. Both conserved end residues are part of each CDR3. Rows may omit the clone size; those that give it use once, few, many or a size class.

V: TRBV6-5; size: NA; J: TRBJ2-1; CDR3: CASRKRGSYNEQFF
V: TRBV2; size: NA; J: TRBJ1-2; CDR3: CASSENAGGNYGYTF
V: TRBV5-1; size: few; J: TRBJ2-1; CDR3: CASSLAPSGGHNEQFF
V: TRBV6-6; size: NA; J: TRBJ2-1; CDR3: CASAPPGGGYNEQFF
V: TRBV5-4; size: NA; J: TRBJ2-1; CDR3: CASSLPSGDYNEQFF
V: TRBV5-6; size: once; J: TRBJ1-2; CDR3: CASSLRGIPGYTF
V: TRBV15; size: NA; J: TRBJ1-2; CDR3: CATSRGGGTGHGYTF
V: TRBV13; size: NA; J: TRBJ2-3; CDR3: CASSLVEGHTDTQYF
V: TRBV30; size: NA; J: TRBJ2-7; CDR3: CAWTPTSGGREYF
V: TRBV5-4; size: NA; J: TRBJ2-7; CDR3: CASSLSGASYEQYF
V: TRBV7-2; size: NA; J: TRBJ1-2; CDR3: CASSFSVRRGAAGYTF
V: TRBV5-1; size: NA; J: TRBJ2-7; CDR3: CASSLEQGSSYEQYF
V: TRBV20-1; size: NA; J: TRBJ2-5; CDR3: CSASPGETQYF
V: TRBV7-6; size: NA; J: TRBJ2-3; CDR3: CASSLLGERGGTDTQYF
V: TRBV5-1; size: once; J: TRBJ2-3; CDR3: CASSLAGTFTDTQYF
V: TRBV5-6; size: NA; J: TRBJ2-7; CDR3: CASSWGTGVHEQYF
V: TRBV28; size: NA; J: TRBJ1-6; CDR3: CASTLYPGSPLHF
V: TRBV10-3; size: few; J: TRBJ1-6; CDR3: CAISDPHRAGNSPLHF
V: TRBV9; size: NA; J: TRBJ2-7; CDR3: CASSSGLAVDEQYF
V: TRBV19; size: NA; J: TRBJ2-1; CDR3: CASSPTSYNEQFF
V: TRBV28; size: NA; J: TRBJ2-2; CDR3: CASSASGIGELFF
V: TRBV13; size: NA; J: TRBJ1-1; CDR3: CASSPGTGGEAFF
V: TRBV4-3; size: few; J: TRBJ1-2; CDR3: CASSQDSRNTLGYTF
V: TRBV7-9; size: NA; J: TRBJ2-7; CDR3: CASSLVTSWTGNHEQYF
V: TRBV15; size: NA; J: TRBJ1-2; CDR3: CATSRVGGKGYGYTF
V: TRBV19; size: NA; J: TRBJ1-1; CDR3: CASSIVAANTEAFF
V: TRBV28; size: few; J: TRBJ2-7; CDR3: CASRRSGQGCEQYF
V: TRBV7-2; size: NA; J: TRBJ2-5; CDR3: CASSPDRGVETQYF
V: TRBV7-9; size: few; J: TRBJ1-1; CDR3: CASSRDRGMNTEAFF
V: TRBV2; size: NA; J: TRBJ2-5; CDR3: CASRPSGMETQYF
V: TRBV27; size: NA; J: TRBJ2-1; CDR3: CASSLFAGGINEQFF
V: TRBV7-8; size: NA; J: TRBJ2-2; CDR3: CASSAGTSVNTGELFF
V: TRBV5-5; size: NA; J: TRBJ2-2; CDR3: CASIKGQGVGELFF
V: TRBV18; size: once; J: TRBJ1-2; CDR3: CASSPPQVYGYTF
V: TRBV27; size: NA; J: TRBJ2-1; CDR3: CASSLLAGGPYNEQFF
V: TRBV27; size: NA; J: TRBJ2-5; CDR3: CASSRASGGAFETQYF
V: TRBV4-3; size: NA; J: TRBJ1-2; CDR3: CASKNQAENYGYTF
V: TRBV5-5; size: few; J: TRBJ1-2; CDR3: CASSWTSGGTAYGYTF
V: TRBV7-9; size: once; J: TRBJ2-1; CDR3: CSSSLAGPYNEQFF
V: TRBV29-1; size: NA; J: TRBJ2-4; CDR3: CSAGRSGNIQYF